One and the same sample provided the 8 T cell receptor beta chains below, sequenced in a study of blood T cells in healthy people across ages (dated by TCRdb to between 2015 and 2017). Receptor libraries were prepared by 5' RACE. Sequencing was carried out with an Illumina HiSeq 2500. A second roughly 6 to 11 cycle PCR used a sample-barcoded 5' primer and a J-beta primer mix. The public reads were quality trimmed at Q25 with fastp and then assembled into clones with MiXCR by TCRdb, keeping productive beta chains. When rows share a CDR3 protein, they turn into one entry using the most common DNA and genes. The sample includes hundreds of thousands of distinct CDR3 sequences, with over 40% observed a single time. Of the sample, around 32% falls within the top ten clones. The material sequenced was blood. These receptors all stem from a man at least 80 years old in good health.

The chain recombines TRBV11-2 with TRBJ2-7; D unclear. Trimming took off 7 bases at V and 3 bases at J, with 13 bases between the two ends. Germline lookup yields CDR1 SGHAT and CDR2 FQNNGV. This CDR3 is 13 amino acids long. CDR3 in amino acids: CASNLPSIYEQYF. The CDR3 DNA reads TGTGCCAGCAACCTACCATCCATCTACGAGCAGTACTTC.

The chain couples TRBV20-1 to TRBJ2-1; perhaps D is TRBD1 or TRBD2 (6 bases each). The J call is uncertain, as TRBJ2-7 better fits the DNA end. CDR3 size: 15 residues. Germline V gives CDR1 DFQATT, CDR2 SNEGSKA (reference sequence). The CDR3 spells CSARSQGGLYNEQYF. In DNA form, the CDR3 reads TGCAGTGCTAGATCCCAAGGGGGACTGTACAATGAGCAGTACTTC.

This chain connects TRBV20-1 to TRBJ2-7, with 9 bases identical to TRBD2. The CDR3 runs 14 residues. J gave up 4 bases and V 2 bases, and 6 bases lay outside the gene matches. Germline CDR1 reads DFQATT; CDR2 reads SNEGSKA (reference sequence). As DNA, the CDR3 is TGCAGTGCTAGAAATAGCGGGAGTCGTTACGAGCAGTACTTC. Its translation: CSARNSGSRYEQYF.

This clonotype has a handful of counts. The CDR3 sequence: CSVGGPGTGSGPNGYTF. The CDR3 DNA reads as TGCAGCGTTGGGGGTCCCGGGACAGGTTCGGGGCCGAATGGCTACACCTTC. This sequence joins TRBV29-1 and TRBJ1-2; the match to TRBD1 covers 8 bases. The CDR3 runs 17 residues. Germline values: CDR1 SQVTM, CDR2 ANQGSEA. V trimming: 4 bases; J trimming: 6 bases; junction bases outside the gene matches: 19.

This rearrangement joins TRBV5-1 to TRBJ2-7; 7 bases agree with TRBD2. The CDR3 runs to 15 residues. The germline V gene encodes CDR1 SGHRS and CDR2 YFSETQ. V was clipped by 4 bases and J by 0 bases; unmatched bases: 7. This CDR3 reads CASSPIRGSSYEQYF. CDR3 nucleotide sequence: TGCGCCAGCAGCCCCATCCGCGGGAGCTCCTACGAGCAGTACTTC. Together with reference TRBV5-1 and TRBJ2-7, the CDR3 gives the full variable domain: KAGVTQTPRYLIKTRGQQVTLSCSPISGHRSVSWYQQTPGQGLQFLFEYFSETQRNKGNFPGRFSGRQFSNSRSEMNVSTLELGDSALYLCASSPIRGSSYEQYFGPGTRLTVT.

This clonotype has just a few counts. J is TRBJ2-5 and V is TRBV5-6; D assignment may be TRBD1 or TRBD2 (5 bases each). This CDR3 has 12 residues. The V gene lost 0 bases and the J gene lost 11 bases, with 11 bases spanning the gap. Germline assignment: CDR1 SGHDT and CDR2 YYEEEE. CDR3 sequence reads: CASSLGDLQQYF. The CDR3 DNA reads TGTGCCAGCAGCTTGGGGGACCTTCAGCAGTACTTC.

This chain links TRBV5-1 with TRBJ2-7, with D possibly matching TRBD2 (6 bases). Germline CDR1 is SGHRS and CDR2 is YFSETQ. V lost 1 base and J 5 bases, leaving 13 bases between the germline ends. The CDR3 contains 14 residues. CDR3 sequence: CASSLSGGTDEQYF. In DNA, the CDR3 is TGCGCCAGCAGCTTGTCCGGGGGTACGGACGAGCAGTACTTC.

V and J are TRBV20-1 and TRBJ1-5; no clear D gene. V was clipped by 6 bases and J by 0 bases, with 15 bases between them. The CDR3 runs 15 residues. CDR1 and CDR2 from the germline V gene are DFQATT and SNEGSKA (reference sequence). The CDR3 DNA follows: TGCAGTGCCGGGCCGAGGGTTAATAGCAATCAGCCCCAGCATTTT. Residues: CSAGPRVNSNQPQHF.